This T cell receptor (beta chain) was recorded in a study of blood T cells in healthy people across ages. Study-level points and caveats: A roughly linear fall in TCR beta diversity per million T cells was seen with increasing age.

With a J-beta primer mix and a sample-barcoded 5' primer, a second PCR ran about 7 to 12 cycles. Through a template-switch adaptor with 12 random nucleotides, each cDNA molecule received a tag. Via MiXCR, TCRdb re-called the 5' RACE reads, giving one row per CDR3 protein. The data show 250,000 to 300,000 distinct CDR3 sequences, around 27% seen once. V was pared by 6 bases and J by 1 base, with 10 bases between. The CDR3 is 14 amino acids. Germline V gene data show CDR1 as MNHEY and CDR2 as SMNVEV (reference sequence). With respect to this clonotype: What it recognizes is unknown.

Sequencing was done on a sample of blood. The receptor was derived from a woman in her 70s in good health. This chain joins TRBV27 and TRBJ1-3, with D tentatively TRBD1 (6 bases). CDR3 amino acids: CASRRGASGNTIYF. CDR3 nucleotide sequence: TGTGCCAGCAGACGGGGGGCGTCTGGAAACACCATATATTTT.